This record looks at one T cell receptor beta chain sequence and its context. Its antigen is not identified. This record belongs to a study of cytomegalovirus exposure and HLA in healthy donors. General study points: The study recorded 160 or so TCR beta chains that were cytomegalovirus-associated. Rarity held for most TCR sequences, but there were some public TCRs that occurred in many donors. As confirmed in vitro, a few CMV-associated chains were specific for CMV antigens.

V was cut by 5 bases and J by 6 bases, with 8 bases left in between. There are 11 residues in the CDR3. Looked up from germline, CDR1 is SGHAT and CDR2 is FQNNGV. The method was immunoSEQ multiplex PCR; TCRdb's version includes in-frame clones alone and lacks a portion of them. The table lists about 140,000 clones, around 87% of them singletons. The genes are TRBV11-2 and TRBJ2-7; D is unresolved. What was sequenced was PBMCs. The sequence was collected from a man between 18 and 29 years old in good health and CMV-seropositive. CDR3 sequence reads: CASSPFREQYF. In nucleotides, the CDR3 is TGTGCCAGCAGCCCCTTCCGCGAGCAGTACTTC.